This record covers a single T cell receptor (beta chain). Profiling relied on immunoSEQ multiplex PCR, and the TCRdb table lists in-frame clones only, not all of them. The data hold around 65,000 clones, with under 85% observed a single time. This record comes from a study of blood T cell repertoires in COVID-19. The receptor was isolated from an elderly woman with active or convalescent COVID-19. Sequenced input: peripheral blood.

This chain's CDR3 is CASSFPTSLAGEQETQYF. The CDR3, as DNA: TGTGCCAGCAGCTTCCCAACCTCACTAGCGGGGGAACAAGAGACCCAGTACTTC. V is TRBV11-2 and J is TRBJ2-5; TRBD2 matches at 11 bases. Germline V lookup: CDR1 SGHAT, CDR2 FQNNGV. The length of the CDR3 is 18 residues. V lost 3 bases, J lost 2 bases, and 11 bases stayed unmatched.